These 3 T cell receptor beta chains were sequenced from one sample in a study of blood T cell repertoires in COVID-19. Clones were sequenced by immunoSEQ multiplex PCR, and TCRdb holds only the in-frame ones, with some missing. Among about 81,000 clones listed, 91% were seen once. Sequencing was done on a sample of peripheral blood. The receptors come from a woman between 45 and 65 years old in a cohort sampled during active COVID-19.

The J gene is TRBJ2-3, the V gene TRBV28; no definite D call. The V and J ends lost 5 bases and 4 bases respectively, with 16 bases between them. The CDR3 runs to 15 residues. Germline V lookup: CDR1 MDHEN, CDR2 SYDVKM. The CDR3 sequence is CASSLLGAGPDTQYF. The CDR3, as DNA: TGTGCCAGCAGTCTACTGGGCGCCGGTCCAGATACGCAGTATTTT. Looking up the rest from reference TRBV28 and TRBJ2-3 gives the full variable domain: DVKVTQSSRYLVKRTGEKVFLECVQDMDHENMFWYRQDPGLGLRLIYFSYDVKMKEKGDIPEGYSVSREKKERFSLILESASTNQTSMYLCASSLLGAGPDTQYFGPGTRLTVL.

V gene TRBV7-9 combines with J gene TRBJ2-7; D remains ambiguous. Between the trimmed V and J ends, which lost 1 base and 3 bases, there was a span of 7 bases. CDR1 is SEHNR, CDR2 FQNEAQ, per germline (reference sequence). The CDR3 runs to 13 residues. CDR3 sequence reads: CASSLESLYEQYF. The CDR3 nucleotides read TGTGCCAGCAGCTTAGAATCCCTCTACGAGCAGTACTTC.

This chain uses TRBV7-9 with TRBJ2-1, with TRBD2 identical over 13 bases. The ends lost 8 bases at V and 5 bases at J; junction bases unmatched: 9. The germline V gene encodes CDR1 SEHNR and CDR2 FQNEAQ (reference sequence). This CDR3 spans 16 amino acids. The CDR3 is CASRRTSGSSNNEQFF. In nucleotides, the CDR3 is TGTGCCAGCCGACGGACTAGCGGGAGTAGTAACAATGAGCAGTTCTTC.